This T cell receptor (beta chain) is drawn from a study of control samples from healthy donors and cancer patients. Looked up from germline, CDR1 is LGHDT and CDR2 is YNNKEL (reference sequence). The CDR3 spans 14 residues. V gave up 6 bases and J gave up 10 bases, with 16 bases separating them. The table came from immunoSEQ multiplex PCR; TCRdb's copy has only in-frame clones and leaves some out. The table shows some 120,000 clones, with around 92% occurring only once. The receptor's source is a man aged 80 or over with head and neck cancer. Material for sequencing was PBMCs. The V gene is TRBV3-1 (or the pseudogene TRBV3-2), the J gene TRBJ1-6, with D possibly matching TRBD1 (5 bases). The CDR3 loop reads CASSLSMGVSPLHF. CDR3 sequence (DNA): TGTGCCAGCAGTCTTAGTATGGGGGTGTCACCCCTCCACTTT.